This TCR beta chain was identified during a study of Ad26.COV2.S vaccination and SARS-CoV-2 variants. Whole-study context: It was the COV1001 Ad26.COV2.S trial arm that included the donor. Each vaccinee took Ad26.COV2.S intramuscularly, once or twice 56 days apart.

The ends were cut back, 2 bases at V and 5 bases at J, with 1 base in the middle. This CDR3 spans 12 amino acids. From germline, CDR1 is SGHAT and CDR2 FQNNGV. Study observations and caveats: Estimates derived from TCR breadth and depth analyses may have underestimated total T cell responses.

The treatment is: around 19 received Ad26.COV2.S at low or high dose, single or two shots; a few received placebo; per-sample allocation not given. Sampling occurred on day 63 after the first vaccine or placebo injection. The donor's status was that of an adult aged 18-55 years in Boston. Sequenced by immunoSEQ multiplex PCR; TCRdb stores in-frame clones only, minus some. This sample has around 350,000 clones; more than 75% occur once, and the top ten carry 2.5% to 3.5%. In regard to this clone: The antigen remains unidentified.

This chain links TRBV11-2 with TRBJ1-6; no firm D call. The starting material was peripheral blood, obtained in a trial of Ad26.COV2.S vaccine versus placebo. The TCR comes from a person aged 18-65 years who received the Ad26.COV2.S COVID-19 vaccine or a placebo. CDR3 in DNA: TGTGCCAGCAGCTTAAATAATTCACCCCTCCACTTT. Its protein product is CASSLNNSPLHF.